This TCR beta chain was documented in a study of blood T cell repertoires in COVID-19. Authors' analysis steps: Amplifying reference gene primers gave estimates of nucleated cell counts. Using immunoSEQ multiplex PCR, the repertoire was profiled, and TCRdb retains in-frame clones only, with some absent. That table supplies the V and J calls and clone size; D and trimming were determined from the DNA. The table shows about 200,000 clones, with more than 75% occurring only once. CDR3 length: 13 residues. The germline gives CDR1 SGHTS, CDR2 YDEGEE. V dropped 4 bases and J dropped 11; count of bases not matched to a gene: 8.

This chain connects TRBV5-8 to TRBJ1-4; 7 bases are shared with TRBD1. Sequencing was carried out using peripheral blood. The origin of this receptor is an older person with COVID-19, enrolled during active disease. CDR3 protein: CASSLTAGGKLFF. The CDR3 DNA reads TGTGCCAGCAGCCTTACAGCAGGGGGGAAACTGTTTTTT.